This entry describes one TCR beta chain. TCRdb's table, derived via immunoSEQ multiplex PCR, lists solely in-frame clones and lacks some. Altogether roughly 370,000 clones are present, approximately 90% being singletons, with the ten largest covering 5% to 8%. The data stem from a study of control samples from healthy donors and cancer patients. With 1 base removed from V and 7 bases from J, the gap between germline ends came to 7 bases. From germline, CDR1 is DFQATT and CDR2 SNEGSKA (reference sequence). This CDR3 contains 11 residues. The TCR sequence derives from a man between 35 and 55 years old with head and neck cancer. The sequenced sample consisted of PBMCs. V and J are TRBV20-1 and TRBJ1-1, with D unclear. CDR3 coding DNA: TGCAGTGCTAGAGGGGAAGTTGAAGCTTTCTTT. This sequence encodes CSARGEVEAFF.